The present entry profiles one TCR beta chain with its context. Antigen specificity is unknown. CDR1 and CDR2 (germline): SGHVS, FNYEAQ. The CDR3 runs 16 residues. The V end was cut by 1 base, the J end by 5 bases, with 15 bases between. The sample comes from a study of cytomegalovirus exposure and HLA in healthy donors. Study conclusions and caveats: The study recorded 160 or so TCR beta chains that were cytomegalovirus-associated.

PCR used 60 Vbeta primers and 13 Jbeta primers. Using immunoSEQ multiplex PCR, the repertoire was profiled, and TCRdb retains in-frame clones only, with some absent. The sample holds under 150,000 clones; about four fifths are singletons and the top ten take approximately 4%. The V and J genes are TRBV7-6 and TRBJ1-5, with unresolved D. Sequenced sample: PBMCs. This TCR was recovered from a woman aged 40 to 50 in good health and CMV-seronegative. The CDR3 reads CASSLGALRMDQPQHF. CDR3 DNA: TGTGCCAGCAGCTTAGGGGCTCTCCGAATGGATCAGCCCCAGCATTTT.